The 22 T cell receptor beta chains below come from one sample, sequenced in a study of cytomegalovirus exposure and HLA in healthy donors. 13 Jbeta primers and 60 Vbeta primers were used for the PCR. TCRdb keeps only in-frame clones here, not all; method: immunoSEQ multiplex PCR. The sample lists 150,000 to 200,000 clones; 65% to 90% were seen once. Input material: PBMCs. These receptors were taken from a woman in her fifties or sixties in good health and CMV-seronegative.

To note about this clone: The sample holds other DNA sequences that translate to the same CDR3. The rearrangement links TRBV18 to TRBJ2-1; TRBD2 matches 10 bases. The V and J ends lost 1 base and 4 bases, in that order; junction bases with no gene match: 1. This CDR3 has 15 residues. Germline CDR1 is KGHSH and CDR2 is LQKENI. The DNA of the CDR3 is TGTGCCAGCTCACCACGGACTAGCGGATACAATGAGCAGTTCTTC. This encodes CASSPRTSGYNEQFF.

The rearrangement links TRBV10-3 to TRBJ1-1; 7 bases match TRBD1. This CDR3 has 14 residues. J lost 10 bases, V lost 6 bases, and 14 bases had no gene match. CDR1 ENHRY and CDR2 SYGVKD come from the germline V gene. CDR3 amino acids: CAIRPDRAGLGAFF. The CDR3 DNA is TGTGCCATCAGACCCGACAGGGCGGGTCTTGGAGCTTTCTTT.

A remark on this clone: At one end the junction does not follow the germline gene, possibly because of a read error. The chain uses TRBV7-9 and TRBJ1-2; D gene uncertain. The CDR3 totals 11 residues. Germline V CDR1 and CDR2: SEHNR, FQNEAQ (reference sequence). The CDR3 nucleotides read TGTTCCAGCAGCTCAACACTTAACTACGCCTTC. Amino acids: CSSSSTLNYAF.

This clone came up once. The CDR3 protein is CASSIRQGGQPQHF. For the CDR3, the DNA is TGTGCCAGTAGTATTCGGCAGGGGGGTCAGCCCCAGCATTTT. V and J are TRBV19 and TRBJ1-5, with TRBD1 matching over 7 bases. Per germline, CDR1 LNHDA and CDR2 SQIVND (reference sequence). After removal of 3 bases from V and 6 bases from J, the junction contained 5 bases not matched to a gene. The CDR3 has 14 residues. Combining the CDR3 with reference TRBV19 and TRBJ1-5 gives the whole variable domain DGGITQSPKYLFRKEGQNVTLSCEQNLNHDAMYWYRQDPGQGLRLIYYSQIVNDFQKGDIAEGYSVSREKKESFPLTVTSAQKNPTAFYLCASSIRQGGQPQHFGDGTRLSIL.

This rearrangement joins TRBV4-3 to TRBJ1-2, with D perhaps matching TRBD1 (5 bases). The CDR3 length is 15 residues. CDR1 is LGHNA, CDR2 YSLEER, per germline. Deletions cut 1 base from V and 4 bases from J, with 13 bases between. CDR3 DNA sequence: TGCGCCAGCAGCCAAGGGGCAGGGTATAGCTATGGCTACACCTTC. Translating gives CASSQGAGYSYGYTF.

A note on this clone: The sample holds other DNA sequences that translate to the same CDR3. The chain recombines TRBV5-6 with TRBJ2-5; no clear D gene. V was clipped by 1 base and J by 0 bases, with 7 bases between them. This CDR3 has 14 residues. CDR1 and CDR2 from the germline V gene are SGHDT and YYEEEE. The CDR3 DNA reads TGTGCCAGCAGCTTGCCACAGTACCAAGAGACCCAGTACTTC. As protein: CASSLPQYQETQYF.

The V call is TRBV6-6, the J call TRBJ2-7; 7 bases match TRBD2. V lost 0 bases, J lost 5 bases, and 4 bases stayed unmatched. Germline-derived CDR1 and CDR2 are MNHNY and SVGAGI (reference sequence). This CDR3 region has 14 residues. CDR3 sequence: CASSYSTGGDEQYF. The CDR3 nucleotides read TGTGCCAGCAGTTACTCGACGGGGGGAGACGAGCAGTACTTC.

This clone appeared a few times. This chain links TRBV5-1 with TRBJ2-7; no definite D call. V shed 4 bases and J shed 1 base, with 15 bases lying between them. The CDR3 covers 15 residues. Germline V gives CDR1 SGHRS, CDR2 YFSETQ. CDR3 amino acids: CASSPVSRNSYEQYF. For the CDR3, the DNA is TGCGCCAGCAGCCCGGTCTCGCGGAATTCCTACGAGCAGTACTTC.

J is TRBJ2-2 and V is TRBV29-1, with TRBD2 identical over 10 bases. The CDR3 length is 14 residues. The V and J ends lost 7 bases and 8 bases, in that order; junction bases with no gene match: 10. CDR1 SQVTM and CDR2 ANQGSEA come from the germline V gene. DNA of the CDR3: TGCAGCGCCCGAGAGGTAGCGGGAGGAGGGGAGCTGTTTTTT. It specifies CSAREVAGGGELFF.

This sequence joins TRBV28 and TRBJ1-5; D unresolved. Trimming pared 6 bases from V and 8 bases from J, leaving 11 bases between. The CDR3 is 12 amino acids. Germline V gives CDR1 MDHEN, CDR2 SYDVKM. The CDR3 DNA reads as TGTGCCAGCAGCTCGCGCGGGGAGCCCCAGCATTTT. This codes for CASSSRGEPQHF.

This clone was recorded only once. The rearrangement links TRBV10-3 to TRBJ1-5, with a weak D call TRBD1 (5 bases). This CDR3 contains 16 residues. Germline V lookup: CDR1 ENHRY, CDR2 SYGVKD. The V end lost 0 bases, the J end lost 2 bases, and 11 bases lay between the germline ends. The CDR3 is CAISESVGQGNQPQHF. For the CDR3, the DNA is TGTGCCATCAGTGAGTCGGTGGGGCAAGGCAATCAGCCCCAGCATTTT.

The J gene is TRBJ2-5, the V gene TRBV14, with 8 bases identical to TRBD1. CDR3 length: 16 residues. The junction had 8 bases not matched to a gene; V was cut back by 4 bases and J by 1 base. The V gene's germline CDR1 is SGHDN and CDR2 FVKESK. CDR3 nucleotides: TGTGCCAGCAGCCGCCGGACAGGGATCCTCCAAGAGACCCAGTACTTC. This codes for CASSRRTGILQETQYF.

CDR3 sequence (DNA): TGTGCCAGCAGCCTCAATCCCGGACTCCAAGAGACCCAGTACTTC. Protein product: CASSLNPGLQETQYF. The chain uses TRBV7-3 and TRBJ2-5, with D perhaps matching TRBD2 (5 bases). V gave up 5 bases and J gave up 1 base, with 14 bases separating them. This CDR3 contains 15 residues. Germline CDR1 is SGHTA and CDR2 is FQGTGA. The variable domain in full, with the rest retrieved from reference TRBV7-3 and TRBJ2-5, is GAGVSQTPSNKVTEKGKYVELRCDPISGHTALYWYRQSLGQGPEFLIYFQGTGAADDSGLPNDRFFAVRPEGSVSTLKIQRTERGDSAVYLCASSLNPGLQETQYFGPGTRLLVL.

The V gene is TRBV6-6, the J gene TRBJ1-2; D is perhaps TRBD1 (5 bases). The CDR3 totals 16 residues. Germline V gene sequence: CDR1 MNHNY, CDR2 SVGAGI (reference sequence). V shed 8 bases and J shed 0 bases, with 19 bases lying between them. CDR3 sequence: CASREGTYRANYGYTF. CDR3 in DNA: TGTGCCAGCCGGGAGGGGACCTATAGAGCTAACTATGGCTACACCTTC.

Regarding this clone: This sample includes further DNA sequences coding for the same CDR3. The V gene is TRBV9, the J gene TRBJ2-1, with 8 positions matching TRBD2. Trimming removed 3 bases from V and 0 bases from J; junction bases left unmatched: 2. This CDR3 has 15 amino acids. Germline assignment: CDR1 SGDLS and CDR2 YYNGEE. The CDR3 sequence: CASSASGSSYNEQFF. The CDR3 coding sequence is TGTGCCAGCAGCGCCAGCGGGAGCTCCTACAATGAGCAGTTCTTC.

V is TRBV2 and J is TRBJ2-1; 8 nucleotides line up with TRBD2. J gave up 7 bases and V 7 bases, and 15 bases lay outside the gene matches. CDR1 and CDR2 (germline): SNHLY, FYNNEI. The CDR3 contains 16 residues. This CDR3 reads CASKSRTSPGANEQFF. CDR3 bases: TGTGCCAGCAAGTCACGGACTAGCCCAGGGGCGAATGAGCAGTTCTTC. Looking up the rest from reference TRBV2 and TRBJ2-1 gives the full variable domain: EPEVTQTPSHQVTQMGQEVILRCVPISNHLYFYWYRQILGQKVEFLVSFYNNEISEKSEIFDDQFSVERPDGSNFTLKIRSTKLEDSAMYFCASKSRTSPGANEQFFGPGTRLTVL.

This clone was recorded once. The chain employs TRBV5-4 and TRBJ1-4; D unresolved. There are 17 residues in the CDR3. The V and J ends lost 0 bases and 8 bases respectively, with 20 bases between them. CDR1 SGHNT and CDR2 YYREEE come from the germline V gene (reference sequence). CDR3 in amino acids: CASSLANQVAVGEKLFF. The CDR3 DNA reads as TGTGCCAGCAGCTTGGCCAATCAGGTCGCCGTCGGCGAAAAACTGTTTTTT.

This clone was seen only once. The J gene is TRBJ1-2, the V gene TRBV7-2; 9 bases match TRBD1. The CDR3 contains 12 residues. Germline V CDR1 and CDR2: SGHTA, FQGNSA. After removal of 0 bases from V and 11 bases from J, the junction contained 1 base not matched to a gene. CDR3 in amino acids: CASSLADRGYTF. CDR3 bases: TGTGCCAGCAGCTTAGCGGACAGGGGTTACACCTTC. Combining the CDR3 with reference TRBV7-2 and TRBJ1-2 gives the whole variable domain GAGVSQSPSNKVTEKGKDVELRCDPISGHTALYWYRQSLGQGLEFLIYFQGNSAPDKSGLPSDRFSAERTGGSVSTLTIQRTQQEDSAVYLCASSLADRGYTFGSGTRLTVV.

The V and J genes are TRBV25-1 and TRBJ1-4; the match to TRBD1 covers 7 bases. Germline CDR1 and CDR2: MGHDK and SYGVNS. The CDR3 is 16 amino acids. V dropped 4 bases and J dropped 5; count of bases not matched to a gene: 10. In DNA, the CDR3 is TGTGCCAGCAGTGGCCTACGGCAGGGGGAAAATGAAAAACTGTTTTTT. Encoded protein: CASSGLRQGENEKLFF.

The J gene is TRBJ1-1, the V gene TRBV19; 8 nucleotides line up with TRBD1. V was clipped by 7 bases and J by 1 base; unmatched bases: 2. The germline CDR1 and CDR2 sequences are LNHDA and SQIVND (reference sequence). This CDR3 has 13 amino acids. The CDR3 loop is CASTTGGNTEAFF. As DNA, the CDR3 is TGTGCCAGTACAACAGGGGGGAACACTGAAGCTTTCTTT.

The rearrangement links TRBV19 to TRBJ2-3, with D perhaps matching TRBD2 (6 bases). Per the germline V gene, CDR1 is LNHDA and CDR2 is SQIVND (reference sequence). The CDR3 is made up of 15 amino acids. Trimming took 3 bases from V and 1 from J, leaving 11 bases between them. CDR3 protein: CASSIGSRGTDTQYF. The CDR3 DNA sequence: TGTGCCAGTAGTATCGGGAGTAGGGGCACAGATACGCAGTATTTT. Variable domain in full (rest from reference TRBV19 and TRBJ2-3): DGGITQSPKYLFRKEGQNVTLSCEQNLNHDAMYWYRQDPGQGLRLIYYSQIVNDFQKGDIAEGYSVSREKKESFPLTVTSAQKNPTAFYLCASSIGSRGTDTQYFGPGTRLTVL.

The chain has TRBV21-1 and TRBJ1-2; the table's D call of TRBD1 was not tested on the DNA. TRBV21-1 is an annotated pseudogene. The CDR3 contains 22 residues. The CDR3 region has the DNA TGTGCCAGCAGCAAAGTTGGCCAGGGGCCCCCGTGGAGACCTTTTATGAACTATGGCTACACCTTC. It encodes CASSKVGQGPPWRPFMNYGYTF.